These 24 T cell receptor beta chains were sequenced from one sample in a study of CD8 T cells in Susac syndrome. An amount of RNA that ranged from roughly 0.5 to 1 ug was reverse transcribed with random hexamers. TCRdb passed the immunoSEQ multiplex PCR reads through MiXCR, listing each CDR3 protein once. In the table there are roughly 190,000 distinct CDR3 sequences, 90% to 97% of which are singletons. Sequenced: CD4+ T cells from PBMCs. The receptor set was obtained from a human donor with Susac syndrome.

This chain connects TRBV12-3 or TRBV12-4 to TRBJ2-7; D is uncertain. Trimming took off 2 bases at V and 0 bases at J, with 8 bases between the two ends. This CDR3 contains 14 residues. The CDR3 nucleotides are TGTGCCAGCAGTTTATTAGTAGGCTCCTACGAGCAGTACTTC. Translated: CASSLLVGSYEQYF.

This chain joins TRBV30 and TRBJ1-1; no clear D gene. This CDR3 is built from 13 residues. The V and J ends lost 1 base and 4 bases respectively, with 10 bases between them. Germline CDR1 and CDR2: GTSNPN and SVGIG (reference sequence). The CDR3, as DNA: TGTGCCTGGAGTGACCAGTCGGGCACTGAAGCTTTCTTT. It translates to CAWSDQSGTEAFF.

The V call is TRBV12-3 or TRBV12-4, the J call TRBJ2-5, with TRBD2 matching over 16 bases. The CDR3 covers 19 residues. Losses at the gene ends were 4 bases for V and 1 base for J; bases not matched to a gene: 9. The CDR3 is CASSSLGLAGGLGQETQYF. For the CDR3, the DNA is TGTGCCAGCAGTTCGTTGGGACTAGCGGGGGGGCTGGGCCAAGAGACCCAGTACTTC.

This chain connects TRBV10-3 to TRBJ2-7, with a weak D call TRBD2 (6 bases). This CDR3 comprises 15 residues. The germline V gene has CDR1 ENHRY and CDR2 SYGVKD. V lost 2 bases, J lost 6 bases, and 17 bases lay in between. In DNA, the CDR3 is TGTGCCATCAGTGAGAGTGATAGCGGCGTTCGCGAGCAGTACTTC. Translated, it gives CAISESDSGVREQYF.

CDR3 sequence reads: CASSIAPLYNEQFF. The CDR3 region has the DNA TGTGCCAGCAGCATAGCCCCGTTATACAATGAGCAGTTCTTC. The rearrangement links TRBV3-2 to TRBJ2-1; the table names TRBD2, a call not compared with the DNA. TRBV3-2 is a pseudogene segment. This CDR3 has 14 residues.

The chain carries TRBV20-1 and TRBJ2-1, with D perhaps matching TRBD2 (5 bases). The CDR3 sequence is 15 residues long. CDR1 DFQATT and CDR2 SNEGSKA come from the germline V gene (reference sequence). The V and J ends lost 6 bases and 5 bases respectively, with 20 bases between them. The CDR3 is CSAAFLTGMNNEQFF. In DNA, the CDR3 is TGCAGTGCCGCATTTCTTACGGGGATGAACAATGAGCAGTTCTTC.

This clonotype showed up just once. V gene TRBV15 combines with J gene TRBJ2-3; D is ambiguous. The V gene lost 0 bases and the J gene lost 1 base, with 5 bases spanning the gap. The CDR3 has 14 amino acids. Germline CDR1 is LNHNV and CDR2 is YYDKDF (reference sequence). The CDR3: CATSRDRGTDTQYF. The CDR3, as DNA: TGTGCCACCAGCAGAGATCGGGGCACAGATACGCAGTATTTT.

This chain joins TRBV20-1 and TRBJ1-2, with a possible D match to TRBD1 (6 bases). This CDR3 comprises 12 residues. V shed 3 bases and J shed 4 bases, with 9 bases lying between them. Germline-derived CDR1 and CDR2 are DFQATT and SNEGSKA (reference sequence). The CDR3 loop is CSARGAGYGYTF. DNA for the CDR3: TGCAGTGCTAGGGGGGCGGGCTATGGCTACACCTTC.

The V and J genes are TRBV12-3 or TRBV12-4 and TRBJ1-6; D gene unclear. CDR3 length equals 13 residues. V was pared by 4 bases and J by 13 bases, with 14 bases between. CDR3 nucleotide sequence: TGTGCCAGCAGTTCCCAGCCCCGATCGCCCCTCCACTTT. Its protein is CASSSQPRSPLHF.

The V and J genes are TRBV4-3 and TRBJ1-5; D gene ambiguous. The CDR3 totals 15 residues. V lost 5 bases to trimming and J lost 2 bases, with 13 bases between them. Germline lookup yields CDR1 LGHNA and CDR2 YSLEER. The DNA of the CDR3 is TGCGCCAGCAGCTTAAAGTGGAACGGCAATCAGCCCCAGCATTTT. Its translation: CASSLKWNGNQPQHF.

The V gene is TRBV27, the J gene TRBJ2-3; weak D call: TRBD2 (5 bases). Between the trimmed V and J ends, which lost 3 bases and 2 bases, there was a span of 9 bases. The CDR3 spans 14 residues. Per the germline V gene, CDR1 is MNHEY and CDR2 is SMNVEV (reference sequence). The CDR3 DNA follows: TGTGCCAGCAGTTTCGAGCGGTCCACAGATACGCAGTATTTT. It encodes CASSFERSTDTQYF.

The CDR3 sequence: CASSYRDRPTGEQYF. The CDR3 nucleotides read TGTGCCAGCAGCTACCGGGACAGGCCGACGGGAGAGCAGTACTTC. J is TRBJ2-7 and V is TRBV5-6; TRBD1 matches 8 bases. Losses at the gene ends were 3 bases for V and 7 bases for J; bases not matched to a gene: 12. Germline CDR1 SGHDT, CDR2 YYEEEE. The CDR3 runs to 15 residues.

This chain's CDR3 is CASSRLTSPDTQYF. The CDR3 DNA is TGTGCCAGCAGCCGACTAACGTCCCCAGATACGCAGTATTTT. The rearrangement uses TRBV3-1 and TRBJ2-3; D possibly corresponds to TRBD2 (5 bases). V shed 4 bases and J shed 4 bases, with 12 bases lying between them. CDR3 length: 14 residues. Per germline, CDR1 LGHDT and CDR2 YNNKEL (reference sequence).

The rearrangement uses TRBV3-1 and TRBJ2-5, with 9 bases identical to TRBD2. With V trimmed by 1 base and J by 2 bases, 2 bases remained unmatched. Germline V gene sequence: CDR1 LGHDT, CDR2 YNNKEL (reference sequence). The CDR3 contains 15 residues. The CDR3 spells CASSQGLAVQETQYF. In nucleotides, the CDR3 is TGTGCCAGCAGCCAAGGACTAGCGGTTCAAGAGACCCAGTACTTC.

This clonotype was picked up one time. The rearrangement joins TRBV5-8 to TRBJ2-5; 7 bases are shared with TRBD2. The CDR3 is 13 amino acids. CDR1 and CDR2 from the germline V gene are SGHTS and YDEGEE. V dropped 4 bases and J dropped 5; count of bases not matched to a gene: 5. The CDR3 loop is CASSLRGSETQYF. The CDR3 DNA sequence: TGTGCCAGCAGCCTGCGGGGGTCGGAGACCCAGTACTTC. Complete variable domain (other parts from reference TRBV5-8 and TRBJ2-5): EAGVTQSPTHLIKTRGQQATLRCSPISGHTSVYWYQQALGLGLQFLLWYDEGEERNRGNFPPRFSGRQFPNYSSELNVNALELEDSALYLCASSLRGSETQYFGPGTRLLVL.

V and J are TRBV6-1 and TRBJ1-6; D might be TRBD1 (5 bases). Trimming left V 7 bases short and J 6 bases short, with 22 bases between. The CDR3 consists of 17 residues. Germline CDR1 MNHNS, CDR2 SASEGT. DNA of the CDR3: TGTGCCAGCATCTCTACGGCCGTGGGGGGGGGTAATTCACCCCTCCACTTT. It encodes CASISTAVGGGNSPLHF.

The chain links TRBV27 to TRBJ1-6, with D tentatively TRBD1 (5 bases). Per the germline V gene, CDR1 is MNHEY and CDR2 is SMNVEV (reference sequence). The V gene lost 6 bases and the J gene lost 6 bases, with 18 bases spanning the gap. This CDR3 is built from 16 residues. CDR3 residues: CASSRGLTGANSPLHF. CDR3 nucleotides: TGTGCCAGCAGCCGGGGGTTGACGGGAGCTAATTCACCCCTCCACTTT.

This clonotype was seen only once. The J gene is TRBJ2-7, the V gene TRBV10-3; 9 bases map to TRBD1. Germline loops: CDR1 ENHRY, CDR2 SYGVKD. This CDR3 has 14 amino acids. Unmatched junction bases numbered 3, after V lost 5 bases and J lost 1 base. CDR3 DNA sequence: TGTGCCATCAGTCCCGGGACAGGGTCCTACGAGCAGTACTTC. It yields the protein CAISPGTGSYEQYF.

This clonotype was detected only once. The rearrangement uses TRBV6-5 and TRBJ1-2; D ambiguous. The germline V gene encodes CDR1 MNHEY and CDR2 SVGAGI. This CDR3 has 12 amino acids. Between the trimmed V and J ends, which lost 2 bases and 4 bases, there was a span of 5 bases. CDR3 sequence reads: CASSYGSYGYTF. The CDR3 nucleotides read TGTGCCAGCAGTTACGGTAGCTATGGCTACACCTTC.

The rearrangement joins TRBV18 to TRBJ1-2, with D perhaps TRBD1 (6 bases). V was cut by 2 bases and J by 4 bases, with 14 bases left in between. Germline-derived CDR1 and CDR2 are KGHSH and LQKENI. This CDR3 comprises 15 residues. CDR3: CASSPSGGASYGYTF. In DNA form, the CDR3 reads TGTGCCAGCTCACCAAGTGGGGGGGCCAGCTATGGCTACACCTTC.

The chain recombines TRBV6-6 with TRBJ1-6; a weak D match, TRBD1 (5 bases). There are 14 residues in the CDR3. Germline loops: CDR1 MNHNY, CDR2 SVGAGI (reference sequence). The germline V and J ends were trimmed by 4 bases and 8 bases, with 12 bases remaining between them. The chain's CDR3 is CASSSKGTDSPLHF. DNA for the CDR3: TGTGCCAGCAGTTCAAAGGGGACTGATTCACCCCTCCACTTT.

CDR3 nucleotide sequence: TGCGCCAGCAGCCTGTCATCGCCGGCCTCGAACACCGGGGAGCTGTTTTTT. Translated, it gives CASSLSSPASNTGELFF. V gene TRBV5-1 combines with J gene TRBJ2-2; D is unresolved. The CDR3 extends over 17 amino acids. Looked up from germline, CDR1 is SGHRS and CDR2 is YFSETQ. Trimming stripped 4 bases from V and 0 bases from J, with 16 bases between.

J is TRBJ2-7 and V is TRBV7-9; D is undetermined. Germline values: CDR1 SEHNR, CDR2 FQNEAQ (reference sequence). Trimming stripped 1 base from V and 2 bases from J, with 9 bases between. The CDR3 loop spans 14 amino acids. The CDR3 region has the DNA TGTGCCAGCAGCTTAGTCGCCAAGACCTACGAGCAGTACTTC. Translated, it gives CASSLVAKTYEQYF.

The CDR3 DNA reads TGCAGTGCTAGAGATAACCGAGGGGGCTGGCAATCACCCCTCCACTTT. Amino acids: CSARDNRGGWQSPLHF. The rearrangement joins TRBV20-1 to TRBJ1-6; 7 bases align to TRBD1. This CDR3 region has 16 residues. CDR1 and CDR2 from the germline V gene are DFQATT and SNEGSKA (reference sequence). J lost 10 bases, V lost 0 bases, and 12 bases had no gene match.